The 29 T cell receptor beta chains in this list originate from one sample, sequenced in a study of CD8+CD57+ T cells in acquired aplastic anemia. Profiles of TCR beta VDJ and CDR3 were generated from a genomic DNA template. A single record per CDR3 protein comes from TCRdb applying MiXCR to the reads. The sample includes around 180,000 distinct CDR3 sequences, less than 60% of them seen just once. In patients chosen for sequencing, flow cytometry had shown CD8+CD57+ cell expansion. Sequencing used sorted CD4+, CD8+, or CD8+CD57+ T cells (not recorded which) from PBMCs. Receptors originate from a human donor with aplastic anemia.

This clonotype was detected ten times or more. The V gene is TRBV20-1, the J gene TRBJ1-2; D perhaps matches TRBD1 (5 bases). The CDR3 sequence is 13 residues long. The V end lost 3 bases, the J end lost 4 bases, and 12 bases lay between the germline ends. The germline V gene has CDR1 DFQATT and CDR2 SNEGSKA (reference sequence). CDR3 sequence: CSASSPGSYGYTF. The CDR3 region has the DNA TGCAGTGCTAGTAGCCCAGGGTCCTATGGCTACACCTTC.

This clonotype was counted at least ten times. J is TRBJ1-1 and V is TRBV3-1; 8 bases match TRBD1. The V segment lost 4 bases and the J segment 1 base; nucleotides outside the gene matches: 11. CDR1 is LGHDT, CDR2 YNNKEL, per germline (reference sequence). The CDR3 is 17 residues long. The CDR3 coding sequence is TGTGCCAGCAGCCGAGGACAGGGTCTTAATTGGAACACTGAAGCTTTCTTT. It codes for CASSRGQGLNWNTEAFF.

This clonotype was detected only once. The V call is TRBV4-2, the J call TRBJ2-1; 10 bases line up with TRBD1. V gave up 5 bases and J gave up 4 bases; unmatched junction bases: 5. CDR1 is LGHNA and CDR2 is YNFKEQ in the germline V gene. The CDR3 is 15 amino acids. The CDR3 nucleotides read TGTGCCAGCAGCGCGGGACAGGGGTTATACAATGAGCAGTTCTTC. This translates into CASSAGQGLYNEQFF.

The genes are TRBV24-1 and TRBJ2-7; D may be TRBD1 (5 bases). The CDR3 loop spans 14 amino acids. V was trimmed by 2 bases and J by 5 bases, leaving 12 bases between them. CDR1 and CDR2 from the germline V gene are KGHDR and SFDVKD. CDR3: CATSDSGLLDEQYF. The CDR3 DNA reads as TGTGCCACCAGTGATTCAGGGCTTTTGGACGAGCAGTACTTC.

The CDR3 nucleotides are TGTGCCAGCAGCTGGGGTACGGACGAGCAGTACTTC. Translating gives CASSWGTDEQYF. This chain joins TRBV7-2 and TRBJ2-7, with no clear D. The germline CDR1 and CDR2 sequences are SGHTA and FQGNSA. V dropped 4 bases and J dropped 5 bases, with 9 bases sitting between them. This CDR3 contains 12 residues.

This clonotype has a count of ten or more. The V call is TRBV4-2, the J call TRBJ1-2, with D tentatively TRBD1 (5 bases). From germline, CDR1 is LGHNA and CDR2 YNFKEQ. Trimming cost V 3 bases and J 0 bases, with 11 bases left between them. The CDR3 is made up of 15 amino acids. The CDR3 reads CASSQEDTTNYGYTF. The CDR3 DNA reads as TGTGCCAGCAGCCAGGAGGACACTACTAACTATGGCTACACCTTC.

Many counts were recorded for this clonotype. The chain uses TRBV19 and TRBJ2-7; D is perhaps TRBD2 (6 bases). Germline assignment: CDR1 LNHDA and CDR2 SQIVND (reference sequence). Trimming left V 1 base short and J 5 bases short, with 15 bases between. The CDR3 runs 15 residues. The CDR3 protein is CASSIGRGLGDEQYF. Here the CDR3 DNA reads TGTGCCAGTAGTATAGGGAGGGGTTTGGGAGACGAGCAGTACTTC.

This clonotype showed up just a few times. CDR3 in amino acids: CASSIGQGYEQYF. The CDR3 nucleotides are TGTGCCAGTAGTATCGGACAGGGGTACGAGCAGTACTTC. The V call is TRBV19, the J call TRBJ2-7; TRBD1 aligns across 9 bases. The junction had 1 base not matched to a gene; V was cut back by 3 bases and J by 4 bases. CDR1 and CDR2 from the germline V gene are LNHDA and SQIVND (reference sequence). The CDR3 spans 13 residues.

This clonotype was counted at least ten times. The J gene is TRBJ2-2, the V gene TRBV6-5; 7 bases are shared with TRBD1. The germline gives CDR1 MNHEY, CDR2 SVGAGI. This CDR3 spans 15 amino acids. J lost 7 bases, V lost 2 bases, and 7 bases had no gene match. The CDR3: CASSYRGRFIGELFF. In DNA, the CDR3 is TGTGCCAGCAGTTACAGGGGGCGCTTTATCGGGGAGCTGTTTTTT.

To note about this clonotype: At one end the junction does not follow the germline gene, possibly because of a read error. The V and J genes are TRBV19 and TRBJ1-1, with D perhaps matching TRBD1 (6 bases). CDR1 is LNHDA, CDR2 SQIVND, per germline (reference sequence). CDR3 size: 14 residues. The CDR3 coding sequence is TGTGCCAGTAGATCGGAGCCGGGACACACAGAAGCTTTCTTT. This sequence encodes CASRSEPGHTEAFF. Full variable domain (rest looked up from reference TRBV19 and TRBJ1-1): DGGITQSPKYLFRKEGQNVTLSCEQNLNHDAMYWYRQDPGQGLRLIYYSQIVNDFQKGDIAEGYSVSREKKESFPLTVTSAQKNPTAFYLCASRSEPGHTEAFFGQGTRLTVV.

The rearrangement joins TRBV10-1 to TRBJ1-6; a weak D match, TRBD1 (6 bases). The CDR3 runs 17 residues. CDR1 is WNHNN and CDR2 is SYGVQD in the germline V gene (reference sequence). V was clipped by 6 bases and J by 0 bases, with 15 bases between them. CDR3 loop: CASRGGTSSSYNSPLHF. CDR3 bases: TGCGCCAGCAGGGGGGGCACATCGAGCTCCTATAATTCACCCCTCCACTTT.

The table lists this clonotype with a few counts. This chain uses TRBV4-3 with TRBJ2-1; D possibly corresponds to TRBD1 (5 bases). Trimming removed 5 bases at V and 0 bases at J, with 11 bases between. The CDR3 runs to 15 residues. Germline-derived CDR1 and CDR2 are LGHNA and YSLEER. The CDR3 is CASSEGVGSYNEQFF. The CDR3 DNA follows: TGCGCCAGCAGCGAAGGGGTCGGCTCCTACAATGAGCAGTTCTTC.

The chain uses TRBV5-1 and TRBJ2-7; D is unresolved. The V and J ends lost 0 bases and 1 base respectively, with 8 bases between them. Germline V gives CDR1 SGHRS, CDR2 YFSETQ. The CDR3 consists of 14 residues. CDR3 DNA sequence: TGCGCCAGCAGCTTGGAGGCACTATCCTACGAGCAGTACTTC. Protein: CASSLEALSYEQYF.

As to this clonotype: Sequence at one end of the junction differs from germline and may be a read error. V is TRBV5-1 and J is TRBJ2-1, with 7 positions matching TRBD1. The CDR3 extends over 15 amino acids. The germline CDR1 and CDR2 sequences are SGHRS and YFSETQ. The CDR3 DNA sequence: TGCGCCAGCGGACCTGGGACAGAAACCTACAATGAGCAGCTCTTC. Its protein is CASGPGTETYNEQLF.

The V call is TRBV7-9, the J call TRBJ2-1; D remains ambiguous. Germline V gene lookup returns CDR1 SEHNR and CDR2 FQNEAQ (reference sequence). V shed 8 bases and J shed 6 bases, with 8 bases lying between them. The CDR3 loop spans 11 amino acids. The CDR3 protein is CASAAINEQFF. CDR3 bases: TGTGCCAGCGCTGCGATCAATGAGCAGTTCTTC.

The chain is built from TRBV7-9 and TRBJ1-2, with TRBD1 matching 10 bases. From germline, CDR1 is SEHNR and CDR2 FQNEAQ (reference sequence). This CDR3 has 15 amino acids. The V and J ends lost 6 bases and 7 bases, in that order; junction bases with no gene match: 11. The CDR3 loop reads CASRPAGTGDSGYTF. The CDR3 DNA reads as TGTGCCAGCAGACCCGCCGGGACAGGGGATAGTGGCTACACCTTC.

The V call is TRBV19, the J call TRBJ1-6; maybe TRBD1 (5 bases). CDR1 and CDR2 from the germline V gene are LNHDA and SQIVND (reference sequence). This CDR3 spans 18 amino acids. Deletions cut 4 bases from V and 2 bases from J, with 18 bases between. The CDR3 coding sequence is TGTGCCAGTAGTACCCCTAACAGGTTAATAGCCTATAATTCACCCCTCCACTTT. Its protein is CASSTPNRLIAYNSPLHF.

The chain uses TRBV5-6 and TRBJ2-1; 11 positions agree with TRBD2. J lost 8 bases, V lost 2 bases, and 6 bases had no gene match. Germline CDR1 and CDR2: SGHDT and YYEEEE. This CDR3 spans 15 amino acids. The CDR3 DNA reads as TGTGCCAGCAGCTTCCTTAGCGGGAGGGCCCATGAGCAGTTCTTC. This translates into CASSFLSGRAHEQFF.

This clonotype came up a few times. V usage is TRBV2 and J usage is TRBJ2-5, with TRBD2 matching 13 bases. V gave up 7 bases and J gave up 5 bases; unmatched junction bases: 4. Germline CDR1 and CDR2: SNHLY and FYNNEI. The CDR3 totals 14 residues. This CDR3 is CASMTSGGRETQYF. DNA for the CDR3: TGTGCCAGCATGACTAGCGGGGGGCGGGAGACCCAGTACTTC.

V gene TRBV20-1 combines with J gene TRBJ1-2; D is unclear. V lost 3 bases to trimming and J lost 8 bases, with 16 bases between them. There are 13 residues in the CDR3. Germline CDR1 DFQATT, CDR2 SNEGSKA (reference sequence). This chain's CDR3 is CSASPSMGLGYTF. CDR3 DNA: TGCAGTGCTAGCCCTTCGATGGGTTTGGGCTACACCTTC.

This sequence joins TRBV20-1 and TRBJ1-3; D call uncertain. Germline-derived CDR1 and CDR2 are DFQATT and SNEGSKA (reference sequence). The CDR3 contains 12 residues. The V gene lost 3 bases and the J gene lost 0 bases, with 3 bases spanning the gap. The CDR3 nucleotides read TGCAGTGCTAGGTCCTCTGGAAACACCATATATTTT. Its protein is CSARSSGNTIYF.

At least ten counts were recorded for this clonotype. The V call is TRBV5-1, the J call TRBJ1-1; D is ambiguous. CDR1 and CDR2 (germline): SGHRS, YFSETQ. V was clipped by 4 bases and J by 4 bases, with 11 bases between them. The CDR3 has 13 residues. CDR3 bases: TGCGCCAGCAGCGACCATTTCGCCACTGAAGCTTTCTTT. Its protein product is CASSDHFATEAFF. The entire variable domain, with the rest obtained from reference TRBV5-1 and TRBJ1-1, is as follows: KAGVTQTPRYLIKTRGQQVTLSCSPISGHRSVSWYQQTPGQGLQFLFEYFSETQRNKGNFPGRFSGRQFSNSRSEMNVSTLELGDSALYLCASSDHFATEAFFGQGTRLTVV.

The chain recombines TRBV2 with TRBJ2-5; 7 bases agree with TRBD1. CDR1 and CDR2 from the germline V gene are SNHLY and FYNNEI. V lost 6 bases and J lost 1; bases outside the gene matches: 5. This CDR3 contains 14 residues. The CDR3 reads CASRDRTGQETQYF. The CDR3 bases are TGTGCCAGCAGGGATAGGACAGGCCAAGAGACCCAGTACTTC.

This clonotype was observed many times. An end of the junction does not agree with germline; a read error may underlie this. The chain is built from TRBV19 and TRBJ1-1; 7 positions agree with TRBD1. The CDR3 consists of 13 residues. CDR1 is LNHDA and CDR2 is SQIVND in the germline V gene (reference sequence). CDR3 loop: CASSVPPGTVNSF. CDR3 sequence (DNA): TGTGCCAGTAGTGTCCCCCCCGGGACAGTGAACTCATTT.

The CDR3 DNA follows: TGTGCCAGCAGTGACAGGCTTAATGAAAAACTGTTTTTT. Translating it yields CASSDRLNEKLFF. The chain joins TRBV6-4 to TRBJ1-4; D is unclear. The germline V and J ends were trimmed by 2 bases and 4 bases, with 5 bases remaining between them. The CDR3 loop spans 13 amino acids. CDR1 MRHNA and CDR2 SNTAGT come from the germline V gene.

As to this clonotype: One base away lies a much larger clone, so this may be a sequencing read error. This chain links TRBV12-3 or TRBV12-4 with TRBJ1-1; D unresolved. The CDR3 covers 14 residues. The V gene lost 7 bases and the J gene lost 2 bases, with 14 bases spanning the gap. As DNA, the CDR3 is TGTGCCAGCACTCATCTACCAGCAAACACTGAAGCTTTCTTT. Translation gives CASTHLPANTEAFF.

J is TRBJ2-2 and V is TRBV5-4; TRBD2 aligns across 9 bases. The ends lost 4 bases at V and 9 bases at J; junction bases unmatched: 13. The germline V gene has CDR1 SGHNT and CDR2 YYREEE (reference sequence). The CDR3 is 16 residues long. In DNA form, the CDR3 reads TGTGCCAGCAGCGGACCGACTAGCGGACGGATTAGGGAGCTGTTTTTT. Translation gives CASSGPTSGRIRELFF.

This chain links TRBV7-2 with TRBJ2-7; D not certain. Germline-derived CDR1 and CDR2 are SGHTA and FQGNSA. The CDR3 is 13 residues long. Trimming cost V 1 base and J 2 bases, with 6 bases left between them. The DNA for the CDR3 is TGTGCCAGCAGCTTAGATGATCCCTACGAGCAGTACTTC. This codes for CASSLDDPYEQYF.

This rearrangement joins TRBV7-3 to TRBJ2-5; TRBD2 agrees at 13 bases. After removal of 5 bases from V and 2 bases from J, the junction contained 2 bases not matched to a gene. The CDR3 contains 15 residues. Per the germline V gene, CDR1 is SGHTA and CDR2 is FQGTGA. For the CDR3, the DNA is TGTGCCAGCAGCCAACTAGCGGGGGGGCAAGAGACCCAGTACTTC. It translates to CASSQLAGGQETQYF.